These 22 T cell receptor beta chains originate from one sample sequenced in a study of blood T cell repertoires in COVID-19. Data came from immunoSEQ multiplex PCR; TCRdb stores just in-frame clones and leaves some out. The top ten clones hold 4.2% of a sample with some 150,000 clones, about 77% of them seen once. Material: peripheral blood. These receptors were collected from a man in his 60s with acute or convalescent COVID-19.

The V gene is TRBV23-1, the J gene TRBJ2-7; the D gene is possibly TRBD2 (6 bases). TRBV23-1 counts as an open reading frame of uncertain function. CDR3 length: 15 amino acids. Trimming cost V 4 bases and J 4 bases, with 17 bases left between them. The CDR3 DNA follows: TGCGCCAGCAGTCCCCCGCCAGCGGGCACTTACGAGCAGTACTTC. This sequence encodes CASSPPPAGTYEQYF.

The V gene is TRBV7-9, the J gene TRBJ1-1; D gene ambiguous. The CDR3 extends over 13 amino acids. Germline CDR1 is SEHNR and CDR2 is FQNEAQ (reference sequence). Trimming removed 7 bases at V and 0 bases at J, with 9 bases between. The CDR3 here is CASTQEMNTEAFF. The CDR3 DNA reads TGTGCCAGCACCCAGGAAATGAACACTGAAGCTTTCTTT.

CDR3 loop: CASTTMVGGELFF. For the CDR3, the DNA is TGCGCCAGCACTACTATGGTCGGCGGGGAGCTGTTTTTT. This chain joins TRBV5-1 and TRBJ2-2; no definite D call. The V gene's germline CDR1 is SGHRS and CDR2 YFSETQ. This CDR3 has 13 amino acids. Trimming left V 6 bases short and J 7 bases short, with 13 bases between.

The chain couples TRBV4-2 to TRBJ2-3, with 7 bases lining up with TRBD2. The V and J ends lost 0 bases and 3 bases, in that order; junction bases with no gene match: 3. The CDR3 consists of 15 residues. Germline V gene data show CDR1 as LGHNA and CDR2 as YNFKEQ. DNA of the CDR3: TGTGCCAGCAGCCAAGAAACTAGCGCGACAGATACGCAGTATTTT. Amino acids: CASSQETSATDTQYF.

V is TRBV6-1 and J is TRBJ1-1, with D unresolved. The CDR3 length is 12 residues. Looked up from germline, CDR1 is MNHNS and CDR2 is SASEGT. The V and J ends lost 9 bases and 6 bases respectively, with 14 bases between them. CDR3 sequence (DNA): TGTGCCAGTACCTCAATGCGGGCTGAAGCTTTCTTT. It translates to CASTSMRAEAFF.

The V gene is TRBV27, the J gene TRBJ1-2; D might be TRBD1 (6 bases). The CDR3 is made up of 13 amino acids. CDR1 and CDR2 from the germline V gene are MNHEY and SMNVEV (reference sequence). V lost 4 bases, J lost 7 bases, and 13 bases lay in between. The DNA of the CDR3 is TGTGCCAGCAGTTATCGGGGGGGGGCTGGCTACACCTTC. This codes for CASSYRGGAGYTF.

The V gene is TRBV13, the J gene TRBJ2-3; 8 bases line up with TRBD2. The CDR3 loop spans 14 amino acids. Unmatched junction bases numbered 6, after V lost 7 bases and J lost 3 bases. Germline V lookup: CDR1 PRHDT, CDR2 FYEKMQ (reference sequence). The CDR3 sequence is CASTPGLGTDTQYF. The CDR3 DNA sequence: TGTGCCAGCACCCCGGGACTAGGGACAGATACGCAGTATTTT. The full variable domain, rest sourced from reference TRBV13 and TRBJ2-3, is AAGVIQSPRHLIKEKRETATLKCYPIPRHDTVYWYQQGPGQDPQFLISFYEKMQSDKGSIPDRFSAQQFSDYHSELNMSSLELGDSALYFCASTPGLGTDTQYFGPGTRLTVL.

V is TRBV5-6 and J is TRBJ2-7, with a possible D match to TRBD1 (6 bases). There are 14 residues in the CDR3. V lost 2 bases to trimming and J lost 3 bases, with 12 bases between them. Germline CDR1 is SGHDT and CDR2 is YYEEEE. Written as DNA, the CDR3 is TGTGCCAGCAGCTTAGGACAGTTAGTCTACGAGCAGTACTTC. Amino acid sequence: CASSLGQLVYEQYF.

The rearrangement uses TRBV7-9 and TRBJ2-3; 8 bases map to TRBD1. The germline V gene has CDR1 SEHNR and CDR2 FQNEAQ (reference sequence). CDR3 size: 13 residues. Unmatched junction bases numbered 0, after V lost 1 base and J lost 6 bases. In nucleotides, the CDR3 is TGTGCCAGCAGCTTAGGACAGGGGGATACGCAGTATTTT. As protein: CASSLGQGDTQYF. The complete variable domain, with remaining parts taken from reference TRBV7-9 and TRBJ2-3, reads DTGVSQNPRHKITKRGQNVTFRCDPISEHNRLYWYRQTLGQGPEFLTYFQNEAQLEKSRLLSDRFSAERPKGSFSTLEIQRTEQGDSAMYLCASSLGQGDTQYFGPGTRLTVL.

A remark on this clone: The junction departs from germline at one end; a sequencing error may be responsible. The V and J genes are TRBV5-1 and TRBJ1-5, with 7 bases fitting TRBD1. The CDR3 loop spans 13 amino acids. Germline CDR1 is SGHRS and CDR2 is YFSETQ. The CDR3 here is CASRLDRNQPQHF. CDR3 in DNA: TGCGCCAGCAGATTGGACAGGAATCAGCCCCAGCATTTT.

The J gene is TRBJ2-1, the V gene TRBV29-1, with 7 bases identical to TRBD2. CDR1 and CDR2 (germline): SQVTM, ANQGSEA. The CDR3 runs 18 residues. J lost 2 bases, V lost 4 bases, and 17 bases had no gene match. The CDR3 DNA reads TGCAGCGTTGTGGGTGGGTCGGGGGGAAAAAGGGCCTACAATGAGCAGTTCTTC. Protein product: CSVVGGSGGKRAYNEQFF.

The rearrangement links TRBV3-1 (or the pseudogene TRBV3-2) to TRBJ2-3, with no clear D. The CDR3 contains 16 residues. Trimming took off 0 bases at V and 4 bases at J, with 14 bases between the two ends. Germline CDR1 LGHDT, CDR2 YNNKEL (reference sequence). CDR3 residues: CASSQDFQVSADTQYF. CDR3 bases: TGTGCCAGCAGCCAAGATTTCCAGGTCTCAGCAGATACGCAGTATTTT.

The CDR3 loop reads CSVYLGTGKEAFF. DNA of the CDR3: TGCAGCGTTTATCTCGGGACAGGTAAAGAAGCTTTCTTT. The chain joins TRBV29-1 to TRBJ1-1; 8 positions agree with TRBD1. The V and J ends lost 5 bases and 8 bases, in that order; junction bases with no gene match: 10. Germline-derived CDR1 and CDR2 are SQVTM and ANQGSEA. The CDR3 contains 13 residues.

The chain links TRBV7-9 to TRBJ2-2, with D unclear. V was trimmed by 6 bases and J by 4 bases, leaving 18 bases between them. The CDR3 spans 16 residues. CDR1 is SEHNR and CDR2 is FQNEAQ in the germline V gene (reference sequence). The CDR3 loop reads CASRKDLVGPTGELFF. The CDR3 DNA sequence: TGTGCCAGCAGGAAAGACCTAGTAGGCCCCACCGGGGAGCTGTTTTTT.

V gene TRBV18 combines with J gene TRBJ2-2; TRBD2 aligns across 8 bases. This CDR3 has 17 amino acids. V shed 4 bases and J 4 bases; nucleotides not matched to a gene: 11. Germline V gene data show CDR1 as KGHSH and CDR2 as LQKENI. The CDR3 DNA reads TGTGCCAGCTCACTCGAGGCTAGCGGGCCTCTCACCGGGGAGCTGTTTTTT. Translated, it gives CASSLEASGPLTGELFF.

The V call is TRBV6-5, the J call TRBJ2-1, with D maybe TRBD1 (5 bases). This CDR3 comprises 15 residues. From germline, CDR1 is MNHEY and CDR2 SVGAGI. The V end was cut by 9 bases, the J end by 0 bases, with 15 bases between. CDR3: CASWGKIRSYNEQFF. As DNA, the CDR3 is TGTGCCAGTTGGGGCAAAATCCGCTCCTACAATGAGCAGTTCTTC.

CDR3 in DNA: TGTGCCAGCAGTTTGCTTGGTGGACTCCAAGAGACCCAGTACTTC. As protein: CASSLLGGLQETQYF. V usage is TRBV28 and J usage is TRBJ2-5; D might be TRBD2 (5 bases). Germline CDR1 is MDHEN and CDR2 is SYDVKM. There are 15 residues in the CDR3. The ends were cut back, 3 bases at V and 1 base at J, with 12 bases in the middle.

The chain joins TRBV28 to TRBJ2-5; 8 nucleotides agree with TRBD1. Per the germline V gene, CDR1 is MDHEN and CDR2 is SYDVKM. The V gene end was trimmed by 2 bases and the J gene end by 7 bases; junction bases not matched to a gene: 6. CDR3 length: 14 amino acids. CDR3: CASSLRGQGGTQYF. CDR3 sequence (DNA): TGTGCCAGCAGTTTAAGAGGACAGGGCGGGACCCAGTACTTC.

The V gene is TRBV7-3, the J gene TRBJ2-2; weak D call: TRBD1 (5 bases). Trimming removed 6 bases from V and 4 bases from J, with 12 bases in between. The CDR3 is 14 amino acids. Germline CDR1 SGHTA, CDR2 FQGTGA. The chain's CDR3 is CASRGLTSTGELFF. CDR3 DNA: TGTGCCAGCAGGGGGCTCACGAGCACCGGGGAGCTGTTTTTT.

The chain has TRBV18 and TRBJ2-1; 10 bases line up with TRBD2. The germline CDR1 and CDR2 sequences are KGHSH and LQKENI. Trimming cost V 1 base and J 4 bases; bases outside gene matches: 4. This CDR3 contains 16 residues. The CDR3 loop reads CASSPLRTSGYNEQFF. The DNA for the CDR3 is TGTGCCAGCTCACCACTACGGACTAGCGGTTACAATGAGCAGTTCTTC.

CDR3 loop: CAWSLGQGTGGYTF. CDR3 bases: TGTGCCTGGAGTCTCGGACAGGGGACTGGTGGCTACACCTTC. This rearrangement joins TRBV30 to TRBJ1-2, with 9 bases aligning to TRBD1. Trimming removed 2 bases from V and 7 bases from J; junction bases left unmatched: 8. Germline V gene lookup returns CDR1 GTSNPN and CDR2 SVGIG (reference sequence). CDR3 length equals 14 residues.

This clone was detected only a few times. The V and J genes are TRBV2 and TRBJ1-2, with TRBD1 identical over 8 bases. The J segment lost 6 bases and the V segment lost 4 bases, leaving 7 bases of the junction unmatched. The CDR3 spans 14 residues. Germline loops: CDR1 SNHLY, CDR2 FYNNEI. Here the CDR3 DNA reads TGTGCCAGCAGTGTTGGCAGGGGGCAGGATGGCTACACCTTC. The encoded protein is CASSVGRGQDGYTF.